What follows are 9 T cell receptor beta chains derived from one specimen sequenced in a study of OX40 agonist ivuxolimab in advanced cancers. The repertoire was sequenced with immunoSEQ multiplex PCR; TCRdb's copy has only in-frame clones and lacks some. The profile shows 60,000 to 85,000 clones, more than 60% of them singletons. Sequencing used CD4+ or CD8+ T cells sorted from blood, obtained in a trial of the OX40 agonist ivuxolimab. The receptor set was obtained from an adult with an advanced solid tumor such as melanoma, head and neck, liver or kidney cancer.

This chain uses TRBV28 with TRBJ2-1, with 11 nucleotides matching TRBD2. The V gene end was trimmed by 5 bases and the J gene end by 2 bases; junction bases not matched to a gene: 5. CDR3 size: 16 residues. The V gene's germline CDR1 is MDHEN and CDR2 SYDVKM. CDR3 in DNA: TGTGCCAGCAGTCGGACTAGCGGGCCCCCCTACAATGAGCAGTTCTTC. As protein: CASSRTSGPPYNEQFF.

This chain uses TRBV7-2 with TRBJ1-4; D ambiguous. CDR3 length: 14 amino acids. Trimming pared 5 bases from V and 7 bases from J, leaving 14 bases between. Germline assignment: CDR1 SGHTA and CDR2 FQGNSA. CDR3: CASSPWGDGEKLFF. In nucleotides, the CDR3 is TGTGCCAGCAGCCCCTGGGGAGATGGTGAAAAACTGTTTTTT.

In nucleotides, the CDR3 is TGTGCCAGCAGACCCGATCACACCTATGGCTACACCTTC. It codes for CASRPDHTYGYTF. The chain is built from TRBV6-5 and TRBJ1-2; D remains unclear. Germline CDR1 and CDR2: MNHEY and SVGAGI. V shed 6 bases and J shed 4 bases, with 12 bases lying between them. This CDR3 has 13 amino acids.

The chain links TRBV7-9 to TRBJ1-1, with D possibly being TRBD1 (5 bases). Germline V gene data show CDR1 as SEHNR and CDR2 as FQNEAQ (reference sequence). Trimming took 5 bases from V and 6 from J, leaving 10 bases between them. The CDR3 extends over 12 amino acids. CDR3: CASSAGYSEAFF. DNA of the CDR3: TGTGCCAGCAGCGCAGGGTATTCTGAAGCTTTCTTT.

This clone was seen only once. The V and J genes are TRBV6-1 and TRBJ2-2; TRBD2 matches at 9 bases. The CDR3 contains 16 residues. Germline trimming cut 1 base from V and 1 base from J; bases unmatched to any gene: 1. The germline CDR1 and CDR2 sequences are MNHNS and SASEGT. The CDR3 protein is CASSEVTSGNTGELFF. The CDR3 DNA sequence: TGTGCCAGCAGTGAAGTGACTAGCGGGAACACCGGGGAGCTGTTTTTT.

The chain joins TRBV19 to TRBJ2-1, with 7 bases fitting TRBD1. Losses at the gene ends were 5 bases for V and 1 base for J; bases not matched to a gene: 5. In germline, CDR1 is LNHDA, CDR2 SQIVND (reference sequence). The CDR3 contains 15 residues. The DNA of the CDR3 is TGTGCCAGTAGTCTACAGGGGAATTCCTACAATGAGCAGTTCTTC. Its protein is CASSLQGNSYNEQFF.

This chain links TRBV7-3 with TRBJ2-2; the D gene is possibly TRBD2 (5 bases). The CDR3 has 15 residues. Trimming shortened V by 5 bases and J by 3 bases, and 13 bases separated the two germline ends. The V gene's germline CDR1 is SGHTA and CDR2 FQGTGA. The CDR3 coding sequence is TGTGCCAGCAGCCCCCTGGCGGGCGACACCGGGGAGCTGTTTTTT. It codes for CASSPLAGDTGELFF.

The gene calls are TRBV5-1 and TRBJ1-4; the D gene is possibly TRBD1 (5 bases). Germline loops: CDR1 SGHRS, CDR2 YFSETQ. CDR3 length equals 15 residues. The V end lost 0 bases, the J end lost 8 bases, and 14 bases lay between the germline ends. CDR3 nucleotides: TGCGCCAGCAGCTTGGGAACGCAGGGAGGGGAAAAACTGTTTTTT. Translating gives CASSLGTQGGEKLFF.

Worth noting for this clone: This CDR3 is also generated by other DNA sequences in the sample. CDR3 residues: CASSHTYEQYF. DNA of the CDR3: TGTGCCAGCAGCCATACCTACGAGCAGTACTTC. The chain uses TRBV14 and TRBJ2-7; D is uncertain. V lost 3 bases, J lost 2 bases, and 2 bases lay in between. The germline V gene encodes CDR1 SGHDN and CDR2 FVKESK. The length of the CDR3 is 11 residues.